This TCR beta chain was sequenced for a study of shared clonotypes between healthy human individuals (dated by TCRdb to 2018 to 2020). A note on the overall study: A couple of women and a few men aged 18 to 49 years were included in the cohort. To estimate repertoire size and how much clonotypes are shared between individuals, the study performed deep sequencing of blood TCR repertoires from roughly five healthy adults. Different laboratories and diverse techniques were used to prepare libraries and sequence TCR repertoires, to increase sequencing depth and limit assay-specific biases. Leukapheresis yielded between about 0.85 and 9.5 billion PBMCs per donor.

The investigation overall reported the following: Based on pairwise subsampling, the degree of clonotype sharing among donors was expected to be affected by sequencing depth. The genetic and exposure-history diversity represented was limited by the small number of donors. Sampling was restricted to blood, and TCR repertoires in tissue are likely to differ from TCR repertoires in blood.

About this clone: Its cognate antigen has yet to be identified. No base qualities exist here, and no much larger clone lies one base off it.

TCR CDR3 regions were amplified from genomic DNA by multiplex PCR using the deep immunoSEQ assay. Genomic DNA extracted from each cell subset was distributed evenly over all wells of several immunoSEQ 96-well plates, and each plate served as one replicate. For unsorted PBMC, around 0.3 ug genomic DNA, equal to about 29,000 T cell genomes, was loaded into each replicate PCR. Unsorted PBMC genomic DNA was sequenced across ten immunoSEQ deep assay plates. Purified libraries were quantified with a Qubit 3.0 fluorometer, sized on a Bioanalyzer 2100, and re-quantified with the KAPA Library Quantification kit. A separate single-read 150-cycle Illumina NextSeq 550 flow cell was used to sequence each immunoSEQ 96-well plate. Under the source paper's analysis protocol: The immunoSEQ output contained only junctional sequences without quality scores, so filtering could not match that applied to full-length reads. Sequences were annotated with PyIR, a Python wrapper for IgBLAST v1.9, using IMGT germline references to assign V/J genes and CDR3. Any read was removed if the V/J assignment was weak (E-value above 1e-6), the CDR3 was missing, or the read contained stop codons, out-of-frame junctions, or ambiguous translated residues. V3J clonotypes were defined as sequences sharing an identical inferred V gene, J gene, and CDR3 amino acid sequence. Percentage overlap between repertoires was computed as shared unique clonotypes divided by the size of the smaller repertoire. Repertoire richness was assessed with RTK rarefaction, the Chao1 estimator, and Recon v2.1 estimates of unobserved clonotypes. TCRdb obtained this table from immuneACCESS and retained in-frame rearrangements with V and J assigned. These tables miss some clones; where compared with another copy, unresolved V genes account for less than half of the shortfall, and the remainder is unexplained. From that table come the V and J calls and clone size; the DNA was used to work out D and trimming. The sample table records around 450,000 clones; roughly 83% of these occur just once. Under 15% of the sample is taken by the ten largest.

The donors were healthy, HIV-negative adults with no recently reported acute infections or vaccinations. Every donor was a Caucasian adult living in Nashville, Tennessee, USA. For unsorted samples, roughly 90 million PBMCs were counted, and genomic DNA was extracted using the QIAamp DNA Blood Mini kit. After blood collection by leukapheresis, PBMCs were isolated using Ficoll-Histopaque density gradient centrifugation and then cryopreserved in the vapor phase of liquid nitrogen. The junction shows trimming of 0 bases on V and 0 bases on J, plus 4 bases between the germline ends. Based on the germline V gene, the CDR1 and CDR2 sequences are SGHDT and YYEEEE. CDR3 length: 13 amino acids, cysteine to phenylalanine. Only the CDR3 DNA is retained, 39 bases long and in frame from the first base.

The receptor chain draws on TRBV5-6 and TRBJ2-7, with no confident D gene call. This sequence originates from a woman aged 40 to 50 in good health. Some clones in this sample may be carry-over from other donors' samples. The sample was PBMCs. The CDR3 is CASSLELSYEQYF. The DNA sequence is given as TGTGCCAGCAGCTTGGAGCTCTCCTACGAGCAGTACTTC.